What follows are 15 T cell receptor beta chains derived from one specimen sequenced in a study of CD8+ T cells in alopecia areata listed by TCRdb under 2018. Library preparation was by the immunoSEQ multiplex PCR assay. For TCR sequencing, RNA was extracted from every sample and reverse transcribed into cDNA to serve as template. TCRdb took over this immuneACCESS table, retaining in-frame rearrangements with V and J assigned. Such tables are incomplete; in checked studies, under half of the missing clones stem from an unresolved V gene, and the remainder is unexplained. This sample lists about 210,000 clones; over 60% were detected once. 4% to 5% of the sample is held by the ten biggest clonotypes. Interpreted using the paper, the time point label stands for: less than five weeks on oral tofacitinib. The treatment or condition label for this specimen denotes: oral pan-JAK inhibitor, 5-10 mg twice daily.

The sample in question was CD4+ T cells sorted from blood, obtained at week 4, from a patient treated with tofacitinib. The origin of the receptors is a human donor with alopecia areata.

The chain couples TRBV7-2 to TRBJ2-3; D unresolved. The CDR3 consists of 16 residues. Germline V CDR1 and CDR2: SGHTA, FQGNSA. V was cut by 5 bases and J by 0 bases, with 15 bases left in between. CDR3 DNA sequence: TGTGCCAGCAGCCCTGGTTTGGCGGCTAGCACAGATACGCAGTATTTT. Translation: CASSPGLAASTDTQYF.

V gene TRBV7-2 combines with J gene TRBJ1-6, with D maybe TRBD1 (6 bases). The CDR3 runs 12 residues. V shed 7 bases and J shed 10 bases, with 11 bases lying between them. The germline V gene has CDR1 SGHTA and CDR2 FQGNSA. The CDR3 DNA follows: TGTGCCAGCACCGAGGGGGGGTCACCCCTCCACTTT. Translation gives CASTEGGSPLHF.

This clone was found a few times. V gene TRBV4-3 combines with J gene TRBJ1-4; D ambiguous. The CDR3 contains 16 residues. The V end lost 1 base, the J end lost 4 bases, and 13 bases lay between the germline ends. Germline CDR1 LGHNA, CDR2 YSLEER. CDR3 sequence: CASSQGLGRINEKLFF. Here the CDR3 DNA reads TGCGCCAGCAGCCAAGGCCTGGGCAGGATTAATGAAAAACTGTTTTTT.

This clone was found a few times. This rearrangement joins TRBV29-1 to TRBJ2-1; TRBD1 matches 7 bases. Germline CDR1 is SQVTM and CDR2 is ANQGSEA. CDR3 length: 13 residues. V lost 6 bases to trimming and J lost 7 bases; unmatched junction nucleotides: 9. Written as DNA, the CDR3 is TGCAGCGTATATCAGGGGGATCGGAATGAGCAGTTCTTC. This codes for CSVYQGDRNEQFF.

A remark on this clone: The germline gene is not matched at one end of the junction; a read error may be the cause. The rearrangement uses TRBV7-2 and TRBJ1-2; a possible D gene is TRBD1 (5 bases). Germline V lookup: CDR1 SGHTA, CDR2 FQGNSA. The CDR3 runs 12 residues. This CDR3 reads CASRNRLLGVSF. CDR3 DNA: TGTGCCAGCAGAAACAGGCTTTTGGGCGTCTCCTTC.

The gene calls are TRBV9 and TRBJ2-1; the D is unclear. The CDR3 is 13 residues long. From germline, CDR1 is SGDLS and CDR2 YYNGEE. V lost 0 bases and J 9 bases, leaving 10 bases between the germline ends. This chain's CDR3 is CASSVESFSEQFF. CDR3 bases: TGTGCCAGCAGCGTAGAAAGTTTCAGTGAGCAGTTCTTC.

This rearrangement joins TRBV30 to TRBJ1-1; perhaps TRBD1 as D (5 bases). The CDR3 is 15 residues long. Germline lookup yields CDR1 GTSNPN and CDR2 SVGIG (reference sequence). Between the trimmed V and J ends, which lost 0 bases and 2 bases, there was a span of 13 bases. The CDR3 region is CAWSVQATVNTEAFF. Here the CDR3 DNA reads TGTGCCTGGAGTGTACAGGCGACAGTCAACACTGAAGCTTTCTTT.

V gene TRBV5-5 combines with J gene TRBJ2-1; D call uncertain. V lost 7 bases and J 2 bases, leaving 13 bases between the germline ends. The length of the CDR3 is 14 residues. Germline V gives CDR1 SGHKS, CDR2 YYEKEE (reference sequence). The CDR3 bases are TGTGCCAGCGAAATTGGCGGAACCTACAATGAGCAGTTCTTC. Translation gives CASEIGGTYNEQFF.

This CDR3 reads CASSYKQRVTDTQYF. CDR3 in DNA: TGTGCCAGCAGCTATAAGCAGCGGGTCACAGATACGCAGTATTTT. The chain couples TRBV13 to TRBJ2-3; tentatively, D is TRBD2 (6 bases). Between the trimmed V and J ends, which lost 4 bases and 2 bases, there was a span of 13 bases. Germline lookup yields CDR1 PRHDT and CDR2 FYEKMQ (reference sequence). The length of the CDR3 is 15 residues.

This clone was detected once. The V call is TRBV25-1, the J call TRBJ2-7, with D unclear. Deletions cut 3 bases from V and 1 base from J, with 7 bases between. There are 13 residues in the CDR3. Germline V gene data show CDR1 as MGHDK and CDR2 as SYGVNS. The CDR3 protein is CASSDPGSYEQYF. The CDR3 nucleotides are TGTGCCAGCAGTGATCCAGGATCCTACGAGCAGTACTTC.

The V gene is TRBV7-9, the J gene TRBJ2-7; D gene unclear. The germline V gene has CDR1 SEHNR and CDR2 FQNEAQ (reference sequence). The CDR3 covers 12 residues. V was clipped by 3 bases and J by 5 bases, with 8 bases between them. The CDR3 DNA reads TGTGCCAGCAGCTTTTCCCGCGACGAGCAGTACTTC. Encoded protein: CASSFSRDEQYF.

The V gene is TRBV14, the J gene TRBJ2-2, with 11 bases identical to TRBD2. This CDR3 has 16 amino acids. CDR1 is SGHDN and CDR2 is FVKESK in the germline V gene. The ends lost 5 bases at V and 10 bases at J; junction bases unmatched: 12. CDR3 in DNA: TGTGCCAGCAGCGGACCACGACTAGCGGGGTCCGAGGAGCTGTTTTTT. Amino acids: CASSGPRLAGSEELFF.

The chain is built from TRBV4-1 and TRBJ1-3; the D is unclear. The CDR3 totals 15 residues. Trimming removed 0 bases at V and 2 bases at J, with 8 bases between. Germline-derived CDR1 and CDR2 are MGHRA and YSYEKL. CDR3 region: CASSQDERTGNTIYF. CDR3 sequence (DNA): TGCGCCAGCAGCCAAGATGAGAGAACTGGAAACACCATATATTTT.

The V and J genes are TRBV6-5 and TRBJ1-6; D may be TRBD1 (6 bases). Germline V gene sequence: CDR1 MNHEY, CDR2 SVGAGI. The ends were cut back, 2 bases at V and 10 bases at J, with 9 bases in the middle. The CDR3 covers 13 residues. DNA for the CDR3: TGTGCCAGCAGTTACCAGGGGCAATCACCCCTCCACTTT. It is translated as CASSYQGQSPLHF.

The chain employs TRBV6-1 and TRBJ1-1; 8 positions match TRBD1. Trimming cost V 3 bases and J 6 bases; bases outside gene matches: 6. Germline V gene sequence: CDR1 MNHNS, CDR2 SASEGT. The CDR3 is made up of 14 amino acids. The DNA of the CDR3 is TGTGCCAGCAGTGAGGGACAGGTTCAATCTGAAGCTTTCTTT. It specifies CASSEGQVQSEAFF.